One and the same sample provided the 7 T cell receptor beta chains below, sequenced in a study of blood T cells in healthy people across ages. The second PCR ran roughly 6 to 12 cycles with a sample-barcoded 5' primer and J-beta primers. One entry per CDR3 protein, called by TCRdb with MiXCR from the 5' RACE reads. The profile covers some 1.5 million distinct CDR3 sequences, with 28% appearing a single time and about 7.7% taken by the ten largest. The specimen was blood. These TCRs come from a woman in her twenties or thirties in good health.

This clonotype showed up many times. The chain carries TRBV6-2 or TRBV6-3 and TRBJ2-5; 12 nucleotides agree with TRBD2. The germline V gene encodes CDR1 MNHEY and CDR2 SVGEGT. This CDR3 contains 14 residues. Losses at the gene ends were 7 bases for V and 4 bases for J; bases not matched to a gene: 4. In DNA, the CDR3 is TGTGCCAGCAATGGACTAGCGGGAAGAGAGACCCAGTACTTC. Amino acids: CASNGLAGRETQYF.

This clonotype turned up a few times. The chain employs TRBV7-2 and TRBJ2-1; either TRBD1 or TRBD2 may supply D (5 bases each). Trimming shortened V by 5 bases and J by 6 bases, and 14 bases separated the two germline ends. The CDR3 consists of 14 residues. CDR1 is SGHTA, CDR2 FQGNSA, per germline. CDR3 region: CASSLNEGLNEQFF. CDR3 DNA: TGTGCCAGCAGCCTTAATGAGGGGCTCAATGAGCAGTTCTTC.

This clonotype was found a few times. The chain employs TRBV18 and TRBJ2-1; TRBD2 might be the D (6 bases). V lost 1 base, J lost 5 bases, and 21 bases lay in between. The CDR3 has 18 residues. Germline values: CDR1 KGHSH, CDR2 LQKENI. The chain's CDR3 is CASSPLMTQGRRDNEQFF. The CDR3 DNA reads TGTGCCAGCTCACCACTCATGACTCAGGGCCGGAGGGACAATGAGCAGTTCTTC.

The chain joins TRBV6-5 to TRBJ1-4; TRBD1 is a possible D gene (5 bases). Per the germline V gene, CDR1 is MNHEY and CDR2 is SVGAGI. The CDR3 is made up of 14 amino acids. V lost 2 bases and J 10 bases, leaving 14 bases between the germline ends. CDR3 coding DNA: TGTGCCAGCAGTTACGGGGCGGGGAGTGGAAAACTGTTTTTT. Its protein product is CASSYGAGSGKLFF.

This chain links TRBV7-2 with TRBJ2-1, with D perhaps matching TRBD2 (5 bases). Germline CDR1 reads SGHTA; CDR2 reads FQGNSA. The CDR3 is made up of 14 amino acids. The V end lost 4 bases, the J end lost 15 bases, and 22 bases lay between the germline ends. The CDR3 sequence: CASSSRGSAEKVFF. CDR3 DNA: TGTGCCAGCAGCTCAAGAGGGTCGGCAGAGAAGGTGTTCTTC.

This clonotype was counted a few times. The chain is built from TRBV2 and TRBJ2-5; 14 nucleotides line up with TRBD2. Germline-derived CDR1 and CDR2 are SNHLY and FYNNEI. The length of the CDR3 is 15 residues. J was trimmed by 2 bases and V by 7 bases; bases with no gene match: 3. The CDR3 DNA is TGTGCCAGCATCGGGACTAGCGGGGGTCAAGAGACCCAGTACTTC. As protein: CASIGTSGGQETQYF.

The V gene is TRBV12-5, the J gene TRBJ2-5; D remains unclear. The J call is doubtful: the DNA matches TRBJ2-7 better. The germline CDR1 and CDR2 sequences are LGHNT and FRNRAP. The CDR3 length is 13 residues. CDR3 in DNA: TGTGCTAGTGGTTTGAAGGCCCGAGACGAGCAGTACTTC. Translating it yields CASGLKARDEQYF.